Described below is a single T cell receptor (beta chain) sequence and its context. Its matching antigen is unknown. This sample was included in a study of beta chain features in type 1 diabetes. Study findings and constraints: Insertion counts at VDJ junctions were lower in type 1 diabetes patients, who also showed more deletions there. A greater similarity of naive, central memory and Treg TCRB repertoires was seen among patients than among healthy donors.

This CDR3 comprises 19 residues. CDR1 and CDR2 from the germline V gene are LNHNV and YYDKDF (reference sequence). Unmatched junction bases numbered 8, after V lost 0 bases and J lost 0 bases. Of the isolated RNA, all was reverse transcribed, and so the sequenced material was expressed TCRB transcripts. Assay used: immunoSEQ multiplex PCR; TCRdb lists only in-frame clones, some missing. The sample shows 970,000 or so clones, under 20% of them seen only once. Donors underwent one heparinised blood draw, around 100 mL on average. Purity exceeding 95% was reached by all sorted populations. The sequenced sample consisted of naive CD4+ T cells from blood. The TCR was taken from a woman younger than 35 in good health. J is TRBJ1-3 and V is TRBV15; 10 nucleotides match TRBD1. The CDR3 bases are TGTGCCACCAGCAGAGATGGGGGGGACAGGGGATTCTCTGGAAACACCATATATTTT. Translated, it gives CATSRDGGDRGFSGNTIYF.